This T cell receptor (beta chain) was documented in a study of blood T cells in healthy people across ages. Using a J-beta primer mix together with a sample-barcoded 5' primer, a second PCR was run for roughly 7 to 12 cycles. TCRdb analysed the 5' RACE reads with MiXCR anew, one entry per CDR3 protein. In the table there are around 1,900,000 distinct CDR3 sequences, about two fifths of which are singletons. In its sample, this clonotype was seen a few times. This CDR3 contains 13 residues. V lost 7 bases to trimming and J lost 6 bases, with 15 bases between them. This sequence originates from a human donor in good health. Sequencing was carried out using blood. The genes are TRBV12-3 or TRBV12-4 and TRBJ1-1, with D perhaps TRBD1 (5 bases). The CDR3 DNA follows: TGTGCCAGCATTTCCCCGGAGACAGCTGAAGCTTTCTTT. This sequence encodes CASISPETAEAFF.